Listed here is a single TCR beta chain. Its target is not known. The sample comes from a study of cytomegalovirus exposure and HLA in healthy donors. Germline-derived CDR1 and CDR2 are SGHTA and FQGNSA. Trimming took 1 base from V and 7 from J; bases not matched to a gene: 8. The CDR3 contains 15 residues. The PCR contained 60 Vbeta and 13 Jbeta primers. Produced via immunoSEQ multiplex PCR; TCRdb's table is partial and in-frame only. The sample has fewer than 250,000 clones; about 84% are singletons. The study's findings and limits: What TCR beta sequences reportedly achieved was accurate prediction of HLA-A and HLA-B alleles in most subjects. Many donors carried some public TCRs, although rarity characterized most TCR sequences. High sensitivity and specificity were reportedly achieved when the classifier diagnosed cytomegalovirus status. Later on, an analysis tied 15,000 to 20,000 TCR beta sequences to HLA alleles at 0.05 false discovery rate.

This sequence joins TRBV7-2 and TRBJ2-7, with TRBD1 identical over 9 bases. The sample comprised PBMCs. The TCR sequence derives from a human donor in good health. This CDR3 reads CASSLDPTGGREQYF. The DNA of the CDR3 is TGTGCCAGCAGCTTAGATCCCACAGGGGGCAGGGAGCAGTACTTC.